This entry lists 17 T cell receptor beta chains sequenced from one sample in a study of CD8+CD57+ T cells in acquired aplastic anemia (dated by TCRdb to 2016 to 2019). Expansion of CD8+CD57+ cells had been shown by flow cytometry in the patients chosen for sequencing. Sequencing instrument: Illumina HiSeq 2000. Profiling of TCR beta VDJ combinations and CDR3 sequences used genomic DNA as the template. The public reads were reanalyzed by TCRdb: fastp trimming at Q25, MiXCR alignment, in-frame beta chains only. Each entry merges the rows of one CDR3 protein and shows their most common DNA and genes. A total of approximately 220,000 distinct CDR3 sequences appear in this sample, around 43% of them only once. 7% to 9.5% of the sample comes from the top ten. Sequences were obtained from sorted CD4+, CD8+, or CD8+CD57+ T cells (not recorded which) from PBMCs. All receptors derive from a human donor with aplastic anemia.

For this clonotype: This may be a read error, as it is one base from a much larger clone. The CDR3 does not close with the conserved phenylalanine or tryptophan, likely indicating a read error. The chain recombines TRBV14 with TRBJ1-1, with D possibly being TRBD1 (5 bases). CDR1 SGHDN and CDR2 FVKESK come from the germline V gene. Trimming cost V 5 bases and J 3 bases, with 10 bases left between them. The CDR3 has 13 amino acids. Here the CDR3 DNA reads TGTGCCAGCAGCTTGGGGGGTGACACTGAAGCTTTCCTT. It translates to CASSLGGDTEAFL.

Many counts were recorded for this clonotype. The gene calls are TRBV20-1 and TRBJ2-3, with 9 bases that match TRBD2. There are 15 residues in the CDR3. The germline V gene encodes CDR1 DFQATT and CDR2 SNEGSKA (reference sequence). The junction had 10 bases not matched to a gene; V was cut back by 5 bases and J by 4 bases. The CDR3 sequence is CSARDLAGSADTQYF. In DNA form, the CDR3 reads TGCAGTGCTCGCGATCTAGCGGGATCTGCAGATACGCAGTATTTT.

The chain is built from TRBV12-5 and TRBJ1-1; tentative D call: TRBD1 (5 bases). Germline V gives CDR1 LGHNT, CDR2 FRNRAP. The V gene lost 4 bases and the J gene lost 3 bases, with 9 bases spanning the gap. The length of the CDR3 is 13 residues. CDR3 sequence (DNA): TGTGCTAGTGGTTCGCGGGGCGACACTGAAGCTTTCTTT. Residues: CASGSRGDTEAFF. Based on the CDR3 plus reference TRBV12-5 and TRBJ1-1, the full variable domain is DARVTQTPRHKVTEMGQEVTMRCQPILGHNTVFWYRQTMMQGLELLAYFRNRAPLDDSGMPKDRFSAEMPDATLATLKIQPSEPRDSAVYFCASGSRGDTEAFFGQGTRLTVV.

This clonotype came up once. This chain connects TRBV15 to TRBJ1-2; 7 bases are a match to TRBD1. Trimming took 4 bases from V and 8 from J; bases not matched to a gene: 10. This CDR3 is built from 14 residues. Germline CDR1 and CDR2: LNHNV and YYDKDF (reference sequence). CDR3 amino acids: CATSITGVAEGYTF. CDR3 DNA: TGTGCCACCAGCATTACAGGGGTCGCGGAGGGCTACACCTTC.

The chain employs TRBV12-3 or TRBV12-4 and TRBJ1-2, with 8 positions matching TRBD1. This CDR3 is built from 14 residues. J gave up 8 bases and V 10 bases, and 15 bases lay outside the gene matches. DNA for the CDR3: TGTGCCACCAAATATGCCGGGACAGGATGGGGCTACACCTTC. This gives the protein CATKYAGTGWGYTF.

The chain joins TRBV2 to TRBJ2-1, with TRBD2 identical over 9 bases. Germline lookup yields CDR1 SNHLY and CDR2 FYNNEI. V shed 9 bases and J 0 bases; nucleotides not matched to a gene: 3. The CDR3 loop spans 14 amino acids. CDR3: CARFSGGSYNEQFF. CDR3 bases: TGTGCCAGGTTTAGCGGGGGCTCCTACAATGAGCAGTTCTTC.

This sequence joins TRBV30 and TRBJ2-3; 7 bases line up with TRBD1. The V gene's germline CDR1 is GTSNPN and CDR2 SVGIG (reference sequence). With V trimmed by 0 bases and J by 3 bases, 6 bases remained unmatched. The CDR3 consists of 15 residues. CDR3 sequence reads: CAWSVRTGKTDTQYF. The CDR3 DNA follows: TGTGCCTGGAGTGTTCGGACAGGCAAAACAGATACGCAGTATTTT.

The genes are TRBV4-2 and TRBJ2-5; 8 nucleotides line up with TRBD1. The trim removed 5 bases at V and 5 bases at J, leaving 7 bases unmatched. The CDR3 covers 14 residues. Germline V gene lookup returns CDR1 LGHNA and CDR2 YNFKEQ. In nucleotides, the CDR3 is TGTGCCAGCAGCGAGGACAGGGTTCGTGAGACCCAGTACTTC. It is translated as CASSEDRVRETQYF.

V and J are TRBV20-1 and TRBJ2-3; a possible D gene is TRBD2 (6 bases). Trimming left V 5 bases short and J 2 bases short, with 14 bases between. Germline V lookup: CDR1 DFQATT, CDR2 SNEGSKA (reference sequence). CDR3 length equals 14 residues. The CDR3 reads CSAHRDLDTDTQYF. CDR3 DNA: TGCAGTGCTCACCGGGACTTGGACACAGATACGCAGTATTTT.

The sample holds many counts of this clonotype. The junction and the germline gene differ at one end; a read error may be behind it. The J gene is TRBJ1-4, the V gene TRBV29-1; 8 bases fit TRBD1. The CDR3 length is 14 residues. Germline assignment: CDR1 SQVTM and CDR2 ANQGSEA. For the CDR3, the DNA is TGCAGCGTCGAAGACAGGGGAACTAATGAAAAACTGTTTTTT. It specifies CSVEDRGTNEKLFF.

This clonotype was counted ten times or more. This chain connects TRBV13 to TRBJ1-1; D is unclear. V was pared by 3 bases and J by 11 bases, with 16 bases between. The CDR3 runs to 13 residues. From germline, CDR1 is PRHDT and CDR2 FYEKMQ (reference sequence). DNA for the CDR3: TGTGCCAGCAGCTTTTATAGGGCGGCCGACGCTTTCTTT. Translation: CASSFYRAADAFF.

This clonotype was counted many times. The CDR3 here is CASSQAGTAIYEQYF. DNA for the CDR3: TGCGCCAGCAGCCAAGCCGGGACAGCGATCTACGAGCAGTACTTC. The chain couples TRBV4-1 to TRBJ2-7; 7 nucleotides match TRBD1. Losses at the gene ends were 1 base for V and 3 bases for J; bases not matched to a gene: 6. Germline V lookup: CDR1 MGHRA, CDR2 YSYEKL. The CDR3 extends over 15 amino acids.

This clonotype appeared once. CDR3 protein: CASSDGGLTYEQYF. The CDR3 region has the DNA TGCGCCAGCAGTGATGGCGGGCTAACCTACGAGCAGTACTTC. The V and J genes are TRBV10-1 and TRBJ2-7, with D tentatively TRBD2 (5 bases). From germline, CDR1 is WNHNN and CDR2 SYGVQD (reference sequence). This CDR3 has 14 amino acids. V was trimmed by 3 bases and J by 2 bases, leaving 11 bases between them.

Note on this clonotype: This may come from a read error, since a much larger clone is one base off. In DNA, the CDR3 is TGCGCCAGCAGCCGCACAGATACGCAGTATTTT. This codes for CASSRTDTQYF. The chain uses TRBV7-3 and TRBJ2-3; D unclear. The CDR3 loop spans 11 amino acids. Germline V CDR1 and CDR2: SGHTA, FQGTGA.

This chain connects TRBV5-1 to TRBJ2-3; tentatively, D is TRBD2 (5 bases). The germline CDR1 and CDR2 sequences are SGHRS and YFSETQ. The V end lost 3 bases, the J end lost 5 bases, and 10 bases lay between the germline ends. This CDR3 region has 13 residues. The CDR3 DNA is TGCGCCAGCAGCTCGCCCGGGGAAGATACGCAGTATTTT. Translated: CASSSPGEDTQYF.

The chain has TRBV5-1 and TRBJ2-5; either TRBD1 or TRBD2 may supply D (5 bases each). With 3 bases removed from V and 5 bases from J, the gap between germline ends came to 17 bases. The CDR3 runs 15 residues. The germline V gene encodes CDR1 SGHRS and CDR2 YFSETQ. Here the CDR3 DNA reads TGCGCCAGCAGCTCTACTACGGGGCAGAGGGAGACCCAGTACTTC. Amino acids: CASSSTTGQRETQYF.

V is TRBV5-1 and J is TRBJ2-6; unclear D gene. The CDR3 totals 19 residues. The germline gives CDR1 SGHRS, CDR2 YFSETQ. Trimming removed 4 bases at V and 3 bases at J, with 23 bases between. CDR3 in amino acids: CASSDRTLGAYGGANVLTF. Here the CDR3 DNA reads TGCGCCAGCAGCGACCGGACGCTAGGCGCTTATGGTGGGGCCAACGTCCTGACTTTC.